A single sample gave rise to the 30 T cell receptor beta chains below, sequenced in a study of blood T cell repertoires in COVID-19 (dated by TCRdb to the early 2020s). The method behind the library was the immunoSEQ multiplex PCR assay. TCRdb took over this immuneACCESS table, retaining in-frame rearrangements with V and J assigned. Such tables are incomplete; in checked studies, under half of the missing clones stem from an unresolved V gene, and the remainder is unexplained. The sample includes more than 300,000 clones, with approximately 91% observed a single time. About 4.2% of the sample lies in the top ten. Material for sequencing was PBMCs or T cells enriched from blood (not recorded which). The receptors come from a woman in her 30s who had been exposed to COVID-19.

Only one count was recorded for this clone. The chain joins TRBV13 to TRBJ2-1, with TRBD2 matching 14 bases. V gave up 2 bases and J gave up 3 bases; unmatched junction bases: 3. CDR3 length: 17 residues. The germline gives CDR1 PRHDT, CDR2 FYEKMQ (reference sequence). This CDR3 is CASSLRTSGGLYNEQFF. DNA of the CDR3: TGTGCCAGCAGCTTACGGACTAGCGGGGGGCTCTACAATGAGCAGTTCTTC.

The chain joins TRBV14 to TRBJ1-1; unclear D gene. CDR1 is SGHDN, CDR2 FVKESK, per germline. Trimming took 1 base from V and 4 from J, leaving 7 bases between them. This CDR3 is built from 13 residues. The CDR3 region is CASSQARLTEAFF. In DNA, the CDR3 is TGTGCCAGCAGCCAAGCAAGACTCACTGAAGCTTTCTTT.

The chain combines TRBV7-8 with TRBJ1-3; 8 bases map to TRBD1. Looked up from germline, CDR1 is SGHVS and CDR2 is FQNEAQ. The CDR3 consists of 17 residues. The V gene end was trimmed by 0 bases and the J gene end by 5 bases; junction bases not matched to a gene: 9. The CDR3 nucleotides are TGTGCCAGCAGCTTAGCTGCGTCAGGGGGCGCGAGAAACACCATATATTTT. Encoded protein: CASSLAASGGARNTIYF.

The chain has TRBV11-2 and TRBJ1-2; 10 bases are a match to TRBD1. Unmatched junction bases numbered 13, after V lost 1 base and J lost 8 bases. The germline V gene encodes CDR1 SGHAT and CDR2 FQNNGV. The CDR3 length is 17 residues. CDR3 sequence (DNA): TGTGCCAGCAGCTTAGGGGCGTCCGGGACAGGGGCTGGGGGCTACACCTTC. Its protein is CASSLGASGTGAGGYTF.

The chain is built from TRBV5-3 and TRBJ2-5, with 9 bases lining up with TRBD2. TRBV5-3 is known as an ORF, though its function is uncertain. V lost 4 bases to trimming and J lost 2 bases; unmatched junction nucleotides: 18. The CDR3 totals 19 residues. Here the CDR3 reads CARSNLGMAGGPGQETQYF. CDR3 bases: TGTGCCAGAAGCAACCTAGGAATGGCGGGGGGGCCGGGGCAAGAGACCCAGTACTTC.

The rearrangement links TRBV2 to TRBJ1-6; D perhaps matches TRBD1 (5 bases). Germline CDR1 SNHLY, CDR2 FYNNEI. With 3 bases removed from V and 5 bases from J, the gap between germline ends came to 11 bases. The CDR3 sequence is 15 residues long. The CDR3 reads CASSDKGPNNSPLHF. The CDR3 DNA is TGTGCCAGCAGTGATAAGGGGCCAAATAATTCACCCCTCCACTTT.

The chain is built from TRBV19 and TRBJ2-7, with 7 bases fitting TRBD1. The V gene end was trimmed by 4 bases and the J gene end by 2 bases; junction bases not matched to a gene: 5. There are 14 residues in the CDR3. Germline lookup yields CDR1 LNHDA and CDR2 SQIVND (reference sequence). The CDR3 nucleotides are TGTGCCAGTAGTACAACCGGGACAGCCTACGAGCAGTACTTC. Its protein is CASSTTGTAYEQYF.

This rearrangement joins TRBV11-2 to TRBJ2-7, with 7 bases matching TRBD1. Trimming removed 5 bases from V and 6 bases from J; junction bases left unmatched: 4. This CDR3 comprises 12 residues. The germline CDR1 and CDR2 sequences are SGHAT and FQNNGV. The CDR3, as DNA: TGTGCCAGCAGCCTCGACAGGGCCGAGCAGTACTTC. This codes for CASSLDRAEQYF.

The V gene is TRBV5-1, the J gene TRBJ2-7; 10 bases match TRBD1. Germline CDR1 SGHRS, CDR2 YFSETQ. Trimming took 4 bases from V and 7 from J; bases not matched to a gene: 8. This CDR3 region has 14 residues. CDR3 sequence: CASSPGQGYGEQYF. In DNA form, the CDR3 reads TGCGCCAGCAGCCCGGGACAGGGGTATGGAGAGCAGTACTTC.

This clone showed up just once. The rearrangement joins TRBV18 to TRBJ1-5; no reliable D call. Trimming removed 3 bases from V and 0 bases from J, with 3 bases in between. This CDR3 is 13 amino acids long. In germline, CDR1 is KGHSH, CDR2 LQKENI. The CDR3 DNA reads TGTGCCAGCTCACCCCATAGCAATCAGCCCCAGCATTTT. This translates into CASSPHSNQPQHF.

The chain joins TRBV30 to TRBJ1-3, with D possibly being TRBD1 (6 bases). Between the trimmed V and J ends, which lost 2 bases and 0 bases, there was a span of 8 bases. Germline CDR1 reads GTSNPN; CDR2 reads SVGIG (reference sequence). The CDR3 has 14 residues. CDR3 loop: CAWSPGVSGNTIYF. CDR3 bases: TGTGCCTGGAGTCCAGGGGTCTCTGGAAACACCATATATTTT.

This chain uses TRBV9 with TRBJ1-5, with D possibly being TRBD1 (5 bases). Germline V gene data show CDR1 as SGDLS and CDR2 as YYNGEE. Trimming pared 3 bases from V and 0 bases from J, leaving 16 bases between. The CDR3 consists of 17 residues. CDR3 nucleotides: TGTGCCAGCAGCGCTGACGGGGGGGAGCTTAGCAATCAGCCCCAGCATTTT. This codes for CASSADGGELSNQPQHF.

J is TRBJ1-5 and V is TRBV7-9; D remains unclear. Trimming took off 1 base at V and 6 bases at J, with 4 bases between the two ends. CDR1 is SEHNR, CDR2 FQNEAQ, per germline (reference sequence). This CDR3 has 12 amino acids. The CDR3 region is CASSLDGQPQHF. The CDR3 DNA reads TGTGCCAGCAGCTTAGACGGTCAGCCCCAGCATTTT.

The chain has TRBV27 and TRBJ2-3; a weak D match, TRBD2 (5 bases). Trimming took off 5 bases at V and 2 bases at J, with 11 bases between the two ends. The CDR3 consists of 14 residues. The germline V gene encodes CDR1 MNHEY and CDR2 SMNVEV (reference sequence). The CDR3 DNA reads TGTGCCAGCAGTCTGGACTGGCTCACAGATACGCAGTATTTT. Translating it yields CASSLDWLTDTQYF.

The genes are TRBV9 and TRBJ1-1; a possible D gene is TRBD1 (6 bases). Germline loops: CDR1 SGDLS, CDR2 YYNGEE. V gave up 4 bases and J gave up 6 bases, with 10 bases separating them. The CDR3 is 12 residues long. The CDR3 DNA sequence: TGTGCCAGCAGCATCGGGGGGCCTGAAGCTTTCTTT. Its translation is CASSIGGPEAFF.

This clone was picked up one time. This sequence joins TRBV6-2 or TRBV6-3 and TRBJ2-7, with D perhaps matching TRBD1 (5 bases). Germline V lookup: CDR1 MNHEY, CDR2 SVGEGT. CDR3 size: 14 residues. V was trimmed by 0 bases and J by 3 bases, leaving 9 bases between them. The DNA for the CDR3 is TGTGCCAGCAGTTACTCGGGGCAGAACTACGAGCAGTACTTC. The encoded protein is CASSYSGQNYEQYF.

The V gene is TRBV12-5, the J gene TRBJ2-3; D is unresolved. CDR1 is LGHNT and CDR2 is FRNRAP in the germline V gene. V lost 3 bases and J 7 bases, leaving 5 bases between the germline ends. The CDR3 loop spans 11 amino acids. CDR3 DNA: TGTGCTAGTGGTTTTGGGCATACGCAGTATTTT. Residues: CASGFGHTQYF.

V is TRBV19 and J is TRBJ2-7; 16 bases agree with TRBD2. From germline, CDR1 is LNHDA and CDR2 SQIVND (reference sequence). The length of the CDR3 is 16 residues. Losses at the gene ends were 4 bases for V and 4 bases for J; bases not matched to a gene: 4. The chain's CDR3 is CASSKGLAGGIYEQYF. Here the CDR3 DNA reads TGTGCCAGTAGTAAGGGACTAGCGGGGGGGATATACGAGCAGTACTTC.

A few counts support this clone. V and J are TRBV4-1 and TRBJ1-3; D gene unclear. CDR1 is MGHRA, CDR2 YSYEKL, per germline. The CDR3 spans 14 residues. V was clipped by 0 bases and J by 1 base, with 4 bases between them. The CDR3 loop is CASSQDQSGNTIYF. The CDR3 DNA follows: TGCGCCAGCAGCCAAGATCAGTCTGGAAACACCATATATTTT.

The CDR3 nucleotides read TGTGCCAGTAGTCTTGGAACTGGAGATTCACCCCTCCACTTT. This gives the protein CASSLGTGDSPLHF. The V and J genes are TRBV19 and TRBJ1-6; D remains ambiguous. CDR3 length equals 14 residues. Germline V CDR1 and CDR2: LNHDA, SQIVND (reference sequence). The ends were cut back, 5 bases at V and 8 bases at J, with 13 bases in the middle.

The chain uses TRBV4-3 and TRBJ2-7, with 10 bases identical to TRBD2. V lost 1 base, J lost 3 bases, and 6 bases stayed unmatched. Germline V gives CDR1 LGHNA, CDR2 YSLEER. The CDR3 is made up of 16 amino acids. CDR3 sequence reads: CASSQGLASGGYEQYF. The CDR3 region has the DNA TGCGCCAGCAGCCAAGGGTTGGCTAGCGGGGGCTACGAGCAGTACTTC.

The CDR3 sequence is CASSYPDSYGYTF. The CDR3 DNA sequence: TGTGCCAGCAGTTACCCCGACAGTTATGGCTACACCTTC. The V call is TRBV6-5, the J call TRBJ1-2; a possible D gene is TRBD1 (5 bases). The germline V and J ends were trimmed by 2 bases and 5 bases, with 9 bases remaining between them. The CDR3 is 13 amino acids. The germline V gene encodes CDR1 MNHEY and CDR2 SVGAGI.

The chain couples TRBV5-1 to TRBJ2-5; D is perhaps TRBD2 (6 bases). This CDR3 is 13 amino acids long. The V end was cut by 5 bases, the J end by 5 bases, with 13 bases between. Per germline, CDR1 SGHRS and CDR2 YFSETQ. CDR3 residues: CASSRELQETQYF. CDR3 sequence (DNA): TGCGCCAGCAGTCGGGAGTTGCAGGAGACCCAGTACTTC.

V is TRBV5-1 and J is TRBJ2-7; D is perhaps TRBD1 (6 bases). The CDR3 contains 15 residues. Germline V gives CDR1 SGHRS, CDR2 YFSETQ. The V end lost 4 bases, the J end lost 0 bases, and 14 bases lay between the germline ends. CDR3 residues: CASSETGSSSYEQYF. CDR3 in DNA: TGCGCCAGCAGCGAGACAGGTTCAAGCTCCTACGAGCAGTACTTC.

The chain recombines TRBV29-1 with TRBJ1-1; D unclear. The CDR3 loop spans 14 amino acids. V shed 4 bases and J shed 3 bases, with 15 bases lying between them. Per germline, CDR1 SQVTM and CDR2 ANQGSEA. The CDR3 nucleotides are TGCAGCGTTGGGGCTCGGGGAGAGTACACTGAAGCTTTCTTT. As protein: CSVGARGEYTEAFF.

The CDR3 DNA reads as TGTGCCAGCAGTTTCCCCAGTTACAGGAATGCTAACTATGGCTACACCTTC. Protein: CASSFPSYRNANYGYTF. This chain connects TRBV28 to TRBJ1-2; D might be TRBD1 (5 bases). The V gene's germline CDR1 is MDHEN and CDR2 SYDVKM. The length of the CDR3 is 17 residues. Trimming removed 3 bases at V and 0 bases at J, with 17 bases between.

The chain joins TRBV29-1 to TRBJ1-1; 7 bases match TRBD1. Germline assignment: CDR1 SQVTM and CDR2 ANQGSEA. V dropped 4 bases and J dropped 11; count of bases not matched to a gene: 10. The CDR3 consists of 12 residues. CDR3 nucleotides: TGCAGCGTTGCTGGGGACAGTGAGCATGCTTTCTTT. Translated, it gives CSVAGDSEHAFF.

Here the CDR3 DNA reads TGTGCCAGCTCCTCCGTGGCGGTAGGTTGTACCTTC. Encoded protein: CASSSVAVGCTF. J is TRBJ1-2 and V is TRBV18; D gene ambiguous. This CDR3 is 12 amino acids long. V was trimmed by 6 bases and J by 14 bases, leaving 19 bases between them. Germline-derived CDR1 and CDR2 are KGHSH and LQKENI.

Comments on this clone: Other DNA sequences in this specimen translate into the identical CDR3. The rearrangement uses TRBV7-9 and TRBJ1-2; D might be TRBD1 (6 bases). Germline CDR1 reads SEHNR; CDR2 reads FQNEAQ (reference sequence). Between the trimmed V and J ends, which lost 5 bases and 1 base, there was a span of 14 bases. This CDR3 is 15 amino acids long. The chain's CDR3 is CASSLGQGGNYGYTF. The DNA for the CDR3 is TGTGCCAGCAGCCTAGGACAAGGGGGTAACTATGGCTACACCTTC.

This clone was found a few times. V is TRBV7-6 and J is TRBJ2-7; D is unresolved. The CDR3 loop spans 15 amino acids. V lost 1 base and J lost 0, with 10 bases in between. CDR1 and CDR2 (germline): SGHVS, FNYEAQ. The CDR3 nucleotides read TGTGCCAGCAGCTTAGAGTCGAGAAGCTCCTACGAGCAGTACTTC. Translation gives CASSLESRSSYEQYF.